This T cell receptor (beta chain) was profiled in a study of blood T cell repertoires in COVID-19. The overall study: Acute and convalescent COVID-19 samples came from the United States, Italy and Spain.

Profiling relied on immunoSEQ multiplex PCR, and the TCRdb table lists in-frame clones only, not all of them. This repertoire shows 300,000 to 400,000 clones, 85% found once; its top ten account for around 6.9%. V was pared by 3 bases and J by 2 bases, with 8 bases between. CDR1 and CDR2 (germline): SGHAT, FQNNGV. This CDR3 region has 13 residues. The TCR originated in a human donor in a cohort sampled during active COVID-19. Sequencing used peripheral blood. The chain couples TRBV11-2 to TRBJ2-7; D is possibly TRBD1 (6 bases). CDR3: CASSFSGAYEQYF. The CDR3 DNA reads TGTGCCAGCAGCTTTTCAGGGGCCTACGAGCAGTACTTC.